The 28 T cell receptor beta chains presented below share a single source sample, sequenced in a study of early T cells in non-severe SARS-CoV-2 infection. One entry per CDR3 protein results from TCRdb running MiXCR on the 5' RACE reads. The sample contains 55,000 to 65,000 distinct CDR3 sequences, 8% to 9.5% of which appear only once. The sequencing input was whole blood. All receptors come from an adult who was a healthcare worker with PCR-confirmed SARS-CoV-2 infection or an uninfected control (not recorded which).

The gene calls are TRBV6-5 and TRBJ2-1; 8 bases map to TRBD2. Trimming removed 0 bases from V and 4 bases from J; junction bases left unmatched: 8. The CDR3 extends over 17 amino acids. Germline V gives CDR1 MNHEY, CDR2 SVGAGI. The DNA of the CDR3 is TGTGCCAGCAGTTACTCGATCGGGAGGGCCCGTTACAATGAGCAGTTCTTC. As protein: CASSYSIGRARYNEQFF.

This rearrangement joins TRBV11-2 to TRBJ2-1; 10 bases are shared with TRBD2. This CDR3 region has 16 residues. Germline V CDR1 and CDR2: SGHAT, FQNNGV. With 3 bases clipped from V and 8 bases from J, the junction kept 10 bases outside the gene matches. CDR3 nucleotides: TGTGCCAGCAGCTTCGCTCGGGCTAGCGGGAGATATGAGCAGTTCTTC. This encodes CASSFARASGRYEQFF.

This clonotype was found many times. This chain links TRBV7-2 with TRBJ2-5; D is undetermined. Germline V gene sequence: CDR1 SGHTA, CDR2 FQGNSA. This CDR3 spans 13 amino acids. Trimming removed 5 bases from V and 3 bases from J, with 10 bases in between. DNA for the CDR3: TGTGCCAGCAGCAGGAGTTTAAAAGAGACCCAGTACTTC. It encodes CASSRSLKETQYF.

This clonotype was seen a handful of times. The rearrangement links TRBV12-5 to TRBJ2-1; D remains ambiguous. There are 14 residues in the CDR3. V lost 0 bases and J lost 12, with 15 bases in between. CDR1 and CDR2 (germline): LGHNT, FRNRAP. The CDR3 protein is CASGLVPGPVRQFF. The CDR3 region has the DNA TGTGCTAGTGGTTTGGTACCCGGACCGGTAAGGCAGTTCTTC.

A few counts support this clonotype. The V call is TRBV3-1, the J call TRBJ2-6; D is unclear. This CDR3 region has 16 residues. V lost 0 bases, J lost 2 bases, and 8 bases lay in between. CDR1 LGHDT and CDR2 YNNKEL come from the germline V gene (reference sequence). Here the CDR3 DNA reads TGTGCCAGCAGCCAAGATAGGAAAACTGGGGCCAACGTCCTGACTTTC. Protein sequence: CASSQDRKTGANVLTF.

This clonotype was detected a few times. V usage is TRBV11-2 and J usage is TRBJ2-5, with D maybe TRBD1 (5 bases). Germline-derived CDR1 and CDR2 are SGHAT and FQNNGV. Between the trimmed V and J ends, which lost 2 bases and 5 bases, there was a span of 12 bases. CDR3 length: 14 residues. CDR3 sequence: CASSLLLGPETQYF. As DNA, the CDR3 is TGTGCCAGCAGCTTACTACTGGGGCCCGAGACCCAGTACTTC. The complete variable domain, with remaining parts taken from reference TRBV11-2 and TRBJ2-5, reads EAGVAQSPRYKIIEKRQSVAFWCNPISGHATLYWYQQILGQGPKLLIQFQNNGVVDDSQLPKDRFSAERLKGVDSTLKIQPAKLEDSAVYLCASSLLLGPETQYFGPGTRLLVL.

This clonotype was seen more than once but under ten times. The chain uses TRBV4-1 and TRBJ2-1; 9 bases map to TRBD2. There are 16 residues in the CDR3. The germline V gene has CDR1 MGHRA and CDR2 YSYEKL. J gave up 4 bases and V 1 base, and 5 bases lay outside the gene matches. The CDR3 DNA reads TGCGCCAGCAGCCAAGTTAGCGGGAGTGTATACAATGAGCAGTTCTTC. Its protein product is CASSQVSGSVYNEQFF.

Turning to this clonotype: Since a much larger clone is just one base distant, this may be a read error. The chain combines TRBV6-1 with TRBJ2-3; no clear D gene. Germline V gives CDR1 MNHNS, CDR2 SASEGT. The CDR3 has 11 residues. V was clipped by 3 bases and J by 5 bases, with 3 bases between them. CDR3: CASSDKDTQYF. CDR3 in DNA: TGTGCCAGCAGTGATAAAGATACGCAGTATTTT.

This clonotype has only a few counts. The V call is TRBV20-1, the J call TRBJ1-6; 9 bases are shared with TRBD1. The CDR3 contains 13 residues. The germline V gene encodes CDR1 DFQATT and CDR2 SNEGSKA (reference sequence). V trimming: 5 bases; J trimming: 7 bases; junction bases outside the gene matches: 3. CDR3 nucleotide sequence: TGCAGTGCTGGTGACAGGGGGAATTCACCCCTCCACTTT. This gives the protein CSAGDRGNSPLHF.

This sequence joins TRBV7-2 and TRBJ2-7; D is undetermined. CDR1 and CDR2 from the germline V gene are SGHTA and FQGNSA. The CDR3 is made up of 14 amino acids. The V gene lost 0 bases and the J gene lost 2 bases, with 8 bases spanning the gap. The CDR3 DNA is TGTGCCAGCAGCTTAGCAAGACTGACCTACGAGCAGTACTTC. It encodes CASSLARLTYEQYF.

The sample holds a few counts of this clonotype. The chain couples TRBV28 to TRBJ1-6, with D unresolved. V was shortened by 2 bases and J by 8 bases, with 4 bases between the two germline ends. The germline gives CDR1 MDHEN, CDR2 SYDVKM. This CDR3 has 12 amino acids. CDR3 in amino acids: CASSLGHSPLHF. CDR3 bases: TGTGCCAGCAGTTTAGGTCATTCACCCCTCCACTTT. Using reference TRBV28 and TRBJ1-6 for the parts outside the CDR3, the full variable domain is DVKVTQSSRYLVKRTGEKVFLECVQDMDHENMFWYRQDPGLGLRLIYFSYDVKMKEKGDIPEGYSVSREKKERFSLILESASTNQTSMYLCASSLGHSPLHFGNGTRLTVT.

This rearrangement joins TRBV2 to TRBJ1-2, with 8 bases that match TRBD1. CDR3 length equals 13 residues. Looked up from germline, CDR1 is SNHLY and CDR2 is FYNNEI. V shed 6 bases, J shed 4 bases, and the junction held 4 bases outside the gene matches. The CDR3 coding sequence is TGTGCCAGCAGGAAAGACAGGGGCTATGGCTACACCTTC. Its translation is CASRKDRGYGYTF.

The gene calls are TRBV24-1 and TRBJ2-3; D not certain. This CDR3 is built from 12 residues. The V end was cut by 0 bases, the J end by 6 bases, with 3 bases between. Germline V gene lookup returns CDR1 KGHDR and CDR2 SFDVKD. The CDR3 is CATSDLRDTQYF. CDR3 sequence (DNA): TGTGCCACCAGTGATTTGCGGGATACGCAGTATTTT.

This clonotype was counted at least ten times. The chain recombines TRBV18 with TRBJ1-1; a weak D match, TRBD1 (6 bases). V lost 2 bases to trimming and J lost 4 bases, with 17 bases between them. This CDR3 spans 16 amino acids. Germline V CDR1 and CDR2: KGHSH, LQKENI. This CDR3 reads CASSPIQGRDGTEAFF. DNA for the CDR3: TGTGCCAGCTCACCAATCCAGGGGCGTGATGGCACTGAAGCTTTCTTT.

CDR3 coding DNA: TGCGCCAGCAGCCAGCTAGCGGGAGGTGTCTCTGGGGCCAACGTCCTGACTTTC. Amino acid sequence: CASSQLAGGVSGANVLTF. The V and J genes are TRBV4-3 and TRBJ2-6; TRBD2 agrees at 11 bases. V was clipped by 3 bases and J by 0 bases; unmatched bases: 4. This CDR3 comprises 18 residues. The germline V gene encodes CDR1 LGHNA and CDR2 YSLEER.

In this sample, this clonotype turned up a few times. The gene calls are TRBV9 and TRBJ1-2; no clear D. V was trimmed by 7 bases and J by 2 bases, leaving 9 bases between them. CDR3 size: 12 residues. Germline V lookup: CDR1 SGDLS, CDR2 YYNGEE. CDR3 in amino acids: CASFSGNYGYTF. The CDR3 DNA follows: TGTGCCAGCTTCAGTGGGAACTATGGCTACACCTTC.

This clonotype was seen at least ten times. The chain joins TRBV28 to TRBJ1-6; the D is unclear. This CDR3 contains 13 residues. Trimming pared 3 bases from V and 7 bases from J, leaving 7 bases between. The germline CDR1 and CDR2 sequences are MDHEN and SYDVKM. CDR3 sequence: CASSFPRNSPLHF. The DNA for the CDR3 is TGTGCCAGCAGTTTTCCCCGGAATTCACCCCTCCACTTT. Together with reference TRBV28 and TRBJ1-6, the CDR3 gives the full variable domain: DVKVTQSSRYLVKRTGEKVFLECVQDMDHENMFWYRQDPGLGLRLIYFSYDVKMKEKGDIPEGYSVSREKKERFSLILESASTNQTSMYLCASSFPRNSPLHFGNGTRLTVT.

J is TRBJ2-1 and V is TRBV3-1; no definite D call. This CDR3 is 12 amino acids long. The germline V and J ends were trimmed by 1 base and 6 bases, with 4 bases remaining between them. Per the germline V gene, CDR1 is LGHDT and CDR2 is YNNKEL (reference sequence). The CDR3 reads CASSQVRNEQFF. The CDR3 region has the DNA TGTGCCAGCAGCCAAGTACGCAATGAGCAGTTCTTC.

This clonotype was detected only a few times. For the CDR3, the DNA is TGTGCCAGCAGACCCCTGGGACAGCAAGAGACCCAGTACTTC. The encoded protein is CASRPLGQQETQYF. The chain carries TRBV2 and TRBJ2-5; 7 bases align to TRBD1. Germline loops: CDR1 SNHLY, CDR2 FYNNEI. CDR3 length: 14 amino acids. V dropped 6 bases and J dropped 2; count of bases not matched to a gene: 6.

This clonotype was found many times. This rearrangement joins TRBV20-1 to TRBJ2-7, with 10 bases matching TRBD1. Germline loops: CDR1 DFQATT, CDR2 SNEGSKA (reference sequence). This CDR3 region has 14 residues. Unmatched junction bases numbered 9, after V lost 6 bases and J lost 4 bases. This chain's CDR3 is CSAQPGQGRYEQYF. In DNA, the CDR3 is TGCAGTGCGCAACCGGGACAGGGGAGGTACGAGCAGTACTTC.

Note on this clonotype: A single base separates this from a much larger clone, so it may be a read error. The chain employs TRBV28 and TRBJ1-1; 9 positions match TRBD1. The CDR3 is 12 amino acids. The germline CDR1 and CDR2 sequences are MDHEN and SYDVKM. CDR3: CVSSSGQGFAFF. CDR3 nucleotide sequence: TGTGTCAGCAGTTCGGGACAGGGATTTGCTTTCTTT.

This clonotype was counted ten times or more. The chain uses TRBV7-9 and TRBJ2-1, with 7 bases matching TRBD2. Germline V gene sequence: CDR1 SEHNR, CDR2 FQNEAQ (reference sequence). V was pared by 6 bases and J by 6 bases, with 5 bases of the junction left unmatched. The CDR3 spans 13 residues. CDR3 coding DNA: TGTGCCAGCAGGCCGACTAGCTCCAATGAGCAGTTCTTC. Translating it yields CASRPTSSNEQFF.

The V call is TRBV20-1, the J call TRBJ2-3, with TRBD2 identical over 11 bases. The germline V gene has CDR1 DFQATT and CDR2 SNEGSKA (reference sequence). Trimming took 1 base from V and 0 from J; bases not matched to a gene: 6. The CDR3 totals 17 residues. The CDR3 protein is CSARGGTSGTSTDTQYF. The DNA for the CDR3 is TGCAGTGCTAGAGGCGGGACTAGCGGAACTAGCACAGATACGCAGTATTTT.

In its sample, this clonotype was seen a few times. The V and J genes are TRBV4-3 and TRBJ2-7; 11 nucleotides agree with TRBD1. J was trimmed by 4 bases and V by 1 base; bases with no gene match: 9. Germline lookup yields CDR1 LGHNA and CDR2 YSLEER. CDR3 length equals 17 residues. As DNA, the CDR3 is TGCGCCAGCAGCCAAGCCAGGACAGGGGGCTGGGGGTACGAGCAGTACTTC. It encodes CASSQARTGGWGYEQYF.

This clonotype was counted only a few times. The CDR3 DNA reads as TGTGCCAGCAGCTTACCGGCTAGCGGGGGGGACTCCTACAATGAGCAGTTCTTC. It specifies CASSLPASGGDSYNEQFF. The rearrangement uses TRBV7-2 and TRBJ2-1; 12 bases line up with TRBD2. The CDR3 spans 18 residues. V dropped 2 bases and J dropped 0; count of bases not matched to a gene: 5. CDR1 SGHTA and CDR2 FQGNSA come from the germline V gene. The entire variable domain, with the rest obtained from reference TRBV7-2 and TRBJ2-1, is as follows: GAGVSQSPSNKVTEKGKDVELRCDPISGHTALYWYRQSLGQGLEFLIYFQGNSAPDKSGLPSDRFSAERTGGSVSTLTIQRTQQEDSAVYLCASSLPASGGDSYNEQFFGPGTRLTVL.

This clonotype was detected a few times. This chain connects TRBV20-1 to TRBJ2-1; TRBD2 might be the D (6 bases). CDR1 and CDR2 (germline): DFQATT, SNEGSKA (reference sequence). The CDR3 consists of 15 residues. Trimming removed 2 bases at V and 6 bases at J, with 17 bases between. DNA of the CDR3: TGCAGTGCTAGACTGGCTAGCGCGGCGGGCAATGAGCAGTTCTTC. Protein sequence: CSARLASAAGNEQFF.

There are a few counts of this clonotype. The rearrangement links TRBV10-3 to TRBJ2-1; 10 nucleotides align to TRBD2. The CDR3 sequence is 14 residues long. Germline V gene lookup returns CDR1 ENHRY and CDR2 SYGVKD. With 10 bases clipped from V and 15 bases from J, the junction kept 18 bases outside the gene matches. The CDR3 loop is CATGDSSGGGGAFF. CDR3 nucleotide sequence: TGTGCCACCGGAGATTCTAGCGGGGGAGGTGGGGCGTTCTTC.

This clonotype appeared many times. The chain is built from TRBV3-1 and TRBJ2-7; no reliable D call. The CDR3 is 12 residues long. From germline, CDR1 is LGHDT and CDR2 YNNKEL (reference sequence). Trimming left V 4 bases short and J 2 bases short, with 6 bases between. The CDR3 loop reads CASSLDTYEQYF. CDR3 DNA sequence: TGTGCCAGCAGCCTTGATACCTACGAGCAGTACTTC.